The T cell receptor (beta chain) described here comes from a study of PD-1 blockade in classical Hodgkin lymphoma. In this sample, this clone turned up once. Its antigen remains unidentified. Exposure to brentuximab vedotin varied, and each patient had relapsed following autologous stem cell transplantation. Patients had relapsed/refractory classical Hodgkin lymphoma with complete response, partial response or progressive disease as best response. TCRdb's table, derived via immunoSEQ multiplex PCR, lists solely in-frame clones and lacks some. The repertoire holds 35,000 to 45,000 clones, with 75% to 90% as singletons. Overall study findings and caveats: It was CD4+ TCR diversity, not CD8+, that rose significantly by C4D1. When nivolumab was started under 1 year after ASCT, patients were excluded. Prior to therapy, complete responders displayed diversity much like that of newly diagnosed patients.

This sequence originates from a human donor with classical Hodgkin lymphoma. Sequencing used peripheral blood mononuclear cells (PBMCs), obtained at baseline.

DNA of the CDR3: TGTGCCAGCAGCCAGGAGGGGAGACTCAATGAGCAGTTCTTC. Translation gives CASSQEGRLNEQFF. V and J are TRBV9 and TRBJ2-1; the D gene is possibly TRBD2 (6 bases). Trimming cost V 4 bases and J 6 bases, with 14 bases left between them. Germline values: CDR1 SGDLS, CDR2 YYNGEE. The CDR3 totals 14 residues. Using reference TRBV9 and TRBJ2-1 for the parts outside the CDR3, the full variable domain is DSGVTQTPKHLITATGQRVTLRCSPRSGDLSVYWYQQSLDQGLQFLIQYYNGEERAKGNILERFSAQQFPDLHSELNLSSLELGDSALYFCASSQEGRLNEQFFGPGTRLTVL.